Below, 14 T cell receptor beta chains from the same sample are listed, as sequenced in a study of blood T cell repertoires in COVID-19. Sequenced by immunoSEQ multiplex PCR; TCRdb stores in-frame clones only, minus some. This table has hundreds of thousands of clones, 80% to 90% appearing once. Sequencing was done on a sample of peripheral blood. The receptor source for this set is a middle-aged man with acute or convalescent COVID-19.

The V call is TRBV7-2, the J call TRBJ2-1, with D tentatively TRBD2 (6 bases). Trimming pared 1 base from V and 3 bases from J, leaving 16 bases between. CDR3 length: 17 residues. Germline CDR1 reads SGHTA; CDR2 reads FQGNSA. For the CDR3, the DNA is TGTGCCAGCAGCTTAGATTCCGGGAGAGGAGGCTACAATGAGCAGTTCTTC. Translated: CASSLDSGRGGYNEQFF.

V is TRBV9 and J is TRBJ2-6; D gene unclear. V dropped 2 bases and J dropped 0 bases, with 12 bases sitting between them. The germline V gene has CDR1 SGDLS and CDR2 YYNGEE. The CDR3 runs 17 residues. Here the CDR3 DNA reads TGTGCCAGCAGCGTCCAATCGCAGGCCTCTGGGGCCAACGTCCTGACTTTC. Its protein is CASSVQSQASGANVLTF.

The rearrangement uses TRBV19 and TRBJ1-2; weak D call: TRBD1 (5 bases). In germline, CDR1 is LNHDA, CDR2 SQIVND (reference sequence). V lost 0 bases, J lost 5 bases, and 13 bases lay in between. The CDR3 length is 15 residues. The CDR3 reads CASSIDGGWRYGYTF. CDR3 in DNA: TGTGCCAGTAGTATAGATGGGGGGTGGAGATATGGCTACACCTTC. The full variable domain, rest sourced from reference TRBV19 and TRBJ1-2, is DGGITQSPKYLFRKEGQNVTLSCEQNLNHDAMYWYRQDPGQGLRLIYYSQIVNDFQKGDIAEGYSVSREKKESFPLTVTSAQKNPTAFYLCASSIDGGWRYGYTFGSGTRLTVV.

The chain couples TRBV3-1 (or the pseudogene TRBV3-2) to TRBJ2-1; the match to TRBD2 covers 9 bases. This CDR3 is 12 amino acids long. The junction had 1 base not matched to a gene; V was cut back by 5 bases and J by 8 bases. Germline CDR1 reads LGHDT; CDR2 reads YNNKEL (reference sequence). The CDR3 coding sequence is TGTGCCAGCAGCGGGACTAGCCATGAGCAGTTCTTC. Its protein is CASSGTSHEQFF.

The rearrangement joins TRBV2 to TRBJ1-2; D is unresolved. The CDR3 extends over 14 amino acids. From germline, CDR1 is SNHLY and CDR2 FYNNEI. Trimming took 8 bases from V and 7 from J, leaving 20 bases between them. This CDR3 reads CASDREVEAGGYTF. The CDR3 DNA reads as TGTGCCAGCGATCGAGAGGTAGAAGCTGGTGGCTACACCTTC.

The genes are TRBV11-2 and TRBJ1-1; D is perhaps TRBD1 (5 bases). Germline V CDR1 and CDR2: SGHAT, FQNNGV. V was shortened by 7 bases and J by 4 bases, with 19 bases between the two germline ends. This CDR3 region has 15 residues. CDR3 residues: CASTSQWGRATEAFF. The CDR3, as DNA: TGTGCCAGCACCTCCCAATGGGGGAGGGCCACTGAAGCTTTCTTT.

CDR3 residues: CASSQDRETQYF. Written as DNA, the CDR3 is TGTGCCAGCAGCCAAGACAGGGAGACCCAGTACTTC. The V call is TRBV7-9, the J call TRBJ2-5; weak D call: TRBD1 (6 bases). CDR3 length equals 12 residues. Germline-derived CDR1 and CDR2 are SEHNR and FQNEAQ (reference sequence). With 5 bases removed from V and 5 bases from J, the gap between germline ends came to 9 bases.

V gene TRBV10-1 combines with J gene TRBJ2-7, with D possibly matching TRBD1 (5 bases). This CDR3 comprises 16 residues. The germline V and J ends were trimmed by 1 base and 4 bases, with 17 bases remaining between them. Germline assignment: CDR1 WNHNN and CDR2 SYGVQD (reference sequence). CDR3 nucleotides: TGCGCCAGCAGTGAGTACGGACAAAAGGCCGTATACGAGCAGTACTTC. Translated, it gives CASSEYGQKAVYEQYF.

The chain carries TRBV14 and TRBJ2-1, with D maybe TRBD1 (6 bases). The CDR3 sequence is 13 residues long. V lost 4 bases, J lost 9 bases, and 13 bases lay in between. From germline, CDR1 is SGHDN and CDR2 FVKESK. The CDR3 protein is CASSLPRGGEQFF. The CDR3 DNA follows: TGTGCCAGCAGCCTTCCCCGAGGGGGTGAGCAGTTCTTC.

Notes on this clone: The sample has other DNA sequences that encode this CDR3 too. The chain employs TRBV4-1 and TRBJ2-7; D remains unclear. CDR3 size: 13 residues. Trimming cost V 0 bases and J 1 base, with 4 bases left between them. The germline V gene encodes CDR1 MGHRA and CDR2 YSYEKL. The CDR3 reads CASSQDRSYEQYF. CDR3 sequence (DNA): TGCGCCAGCAGCCAAGACAGATCCTACGAGCAGTACTTC.

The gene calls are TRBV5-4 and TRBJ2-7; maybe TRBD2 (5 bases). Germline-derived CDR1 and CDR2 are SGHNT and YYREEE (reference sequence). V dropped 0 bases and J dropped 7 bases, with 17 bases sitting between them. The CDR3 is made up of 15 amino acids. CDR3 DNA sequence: TGTGCCAGCAGCTTGGATACGGGATTGGCAGGAGAGCAGTACTTC. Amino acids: CASSLDTGLAGEQYF.

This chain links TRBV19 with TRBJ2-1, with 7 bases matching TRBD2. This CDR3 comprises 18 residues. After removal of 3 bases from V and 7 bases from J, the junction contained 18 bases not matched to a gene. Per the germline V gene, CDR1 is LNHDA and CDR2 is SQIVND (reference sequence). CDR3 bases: TGTGCCAGTAGTATGATAAGGGAACTAGCGCACGGGGAGAATGAGCAGTTCTTC. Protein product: CASSMIRELAHGENEQFF.

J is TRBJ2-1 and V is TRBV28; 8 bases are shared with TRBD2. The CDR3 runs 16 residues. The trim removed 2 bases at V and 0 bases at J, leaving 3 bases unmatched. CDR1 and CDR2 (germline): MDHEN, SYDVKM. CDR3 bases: TGTGCCAGCAGTTTAGGGGCGGGAGGCTCCTACAATGAGCAGTTCTTC. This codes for CASSLGAGGSYNEQFF.

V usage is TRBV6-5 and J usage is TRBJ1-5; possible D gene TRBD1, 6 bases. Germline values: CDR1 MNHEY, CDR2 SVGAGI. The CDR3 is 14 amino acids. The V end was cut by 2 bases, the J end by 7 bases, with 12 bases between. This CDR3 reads CASSYTAGDQPQHF. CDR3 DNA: TGTGCCAGCAGTTACACGGCAGGGGACCAGCCCCAGCATTTT.